One and the same sample provided the 13 T cell receptor beta chains below, sequenced in a study of shared clonotypes between healthy human individuals. Data came from immunoSEQ multiplex PCR; TCRdb stores just in-frame clones and leaves some out. Here the sample spans fewer than 550,000 clones, about three quarters being singletons. Sequenced: PBMCs. These receptors came from a woman between 40 and 55 years old in good health. Some clones in this sample may be carry-over from other donors' samples.

This chain uses TRBV28 with TRBJ2-5; D gene unclear. The DNA end lines up better with TRBJ2-7; the J call may be wrong. Germline assignment: CDR1 MDHEN and CDR2 SYDVKM. The CDR3 has 12 residues. The CDR3 protein is CASTIGDYEQYF. CDR3 nucleotides: TGTGCCAGCACCATCGGTGACTACGAGCAGTACTTC.

The genes are TRBV5-1 and TRBJ2-1; the match to TRBD2 covers 12 bases. V gave up 2 bases and J gave up 2 bases; unmatched junction bases: 8. Germline V gives CDR1 SGHRS, CDR2 YFSETQ. The CDR3 runs to 18 residues. The CDR3 is CASSFALAGGHAYNEQFF. CDR3 nucleotides: TGCGCCAGCAGCTTCGCACTAGCGGGAGGTCACGCCTACAATGAGCAGTTCTTC.

The chain combines TRBV9 with TRBJ1-3, with TRBD1 matching over 9 bases. From germline, CDR1 is SGDLS and CDR2 YYNGEE. The CDR3 runs to 16 residues. The junction had 3 bases not matched to a gene; V was cut back by 2 bases and J by 0 bases. CDR3 residues: CASSVMGQGSGNTIYF. CDR3 bases: TGTGCCAGCAGCGTTATGGGACAGGGCTCTGGAAACACCATATATTTT.

The chain employs TRBV7-8 and TRBJ2-7; the D gene is possibly TRBD1 (5 bases). V was shortened by 5 bases and J by 0 bases, with 11 bases between the two germline ends. This CDR3 has 14 residues. CDR1 SGHVS and CDR2 FQNEAQ come from the germline V gene. The CDR3 DNA is TGTGCCAGCAGCCCCCCCCAGGGCTCCTACGAGCAGTACTTC. Its translation: CASSPPQGSYEQYF. The variable domain in full, completed from reference TRBV7-8 and TRBJ2-7, reads GAGVSQSPRYKVAKRGQDVALRCDPISGHVSLFWYQQALGQGPEFLTYFQNEAQLDKSGLPSDRFFAERPEGSVSTLKIQRTQQEDSAVYLCASSPPQGSYEQYFGPGTRLTVT.

V and J are TRBV6-5 and TRBJ2-1, with 8 bases aligning to TRBD1. The V gene's germline CDR1 is MNHEY and CDR2 SVGAGI. V lost 3 bases, J lost 7 bases, and 8 bases stayed unmatched. The CDR3 runs 15 residues. CDR3 coding DNA: TGTGCCAGCAGTTATTCCTTTGACAGGGGTAATGAGCAGTTCTTC. It translates to CASSYSFDRGNEQFF.

This clone occurred a few times. The sample has other DNA sequences that encode this CDR3 too. V is TRBV30 and J is TRBJ2-1, with 11 bases that match TRBD2. This CDR3 spans 14 amino acids. Germline V gives CDR1 GTSNPN, CDR2 SVGIG (reference sequence). V lost 5 bases to trimming and J lost 5 bases; unmatched junction nucleotides: 5. As DNA, the CDR3 is TGTGCCTGGGCACCGGGACTAGCGGACAATGAGCAGTTCTTC. Amino acids: CAWAPGLADNEQFF.

The chain has TRBV4-3 and TRBJ2-7, with TRBD2 matching 13 bases. The CDR3 length is 16 residues. Trimming removed 0 bases from V and 7 bases from J; junction bases left unmatched: 6. CDR1 is LGHNA, CDR2 YSLEER, per germline. The CDR3 DNA reads TGCGCCAGCAGCCAAGATGGACTAGCGGGAGCCGGGGAGCAGTACTTC. Translated: CASSQDGLAGAGEQYF.

V and J are TRBV6-1 and TRBJ2-7, with D possibly being TRBD1 (5 bases). V was cut by 8 bases and J by 1 base, with 9 bases left in between. This CDR3 has 12 amino acids. CDR1 is MNHNS and CDR2 is SASEGT in the germline V gene. CDR3 in amino acids: CASGRQSYEQYF. The CDR3, as DNA: TGTGCCAGCGGTAGACAGTCCTACGAGCAGTACTTC.

The genes are TRBV18 and TRBJ2-7; D is uncertain. This CDR3 comprises 12 residues. Germline values: CDR1 KGHSH, CDR2 LQKENI. V lost 4 bases and J lost 2, with 6 bases in between. Written as DNA, the CDR3 is TGTGCCAGCTCACAGGGCCCCTACGAGCAGTACTTC. This encodes CASSQGPYEQYF.

This rearrangement joins TRBV7-7 to TRBJ2-7, with D possibly called TRBD1 or TRBD2 (5 bases each). Germline V gene lookup returns CDR1 SSHAT and CDR2 FNYEAQ (reference sequence). The CDR3 extends over 13 amino acids. Between the trimmed V and J ends, which lost 5 bases and 5 bases, there was a span of 13 bases. For the CDR3, the DNA is TGTGCCAGCAGCCCTGGGACGACTGACGAGCAGTACTTC. This translates into CASSPGTTDEQYF.

The chain joins TRBV27 to TRBJ1-2; 10 bases match TRBD1. The CDR3 is 13 residues long. Germline CDR1 and CDR2: MNHEY and SMNVEV (reference sequence). J lost 7 bases, V lost 3 bases, and 2 bases had no gene match. In DNA, the CDR3 is TGTGCCAGCAGTTTCTGGGACAGGGGTGGCTACACCTTC. This codes for CASSFWDRGGYTF.

The chain couples TRBV30 to TRBJ1-2; 7 positions match TRBD1. This CDR3 contains 16 residues. Germline loops: CDR1 GTSNPN, CDR2 SVGIG (reference sequence). Trimming cost V 1 base and J 2 bases; bases outside gene matches: 10. As DNA, the CDR3 is TGTGCCTGGAGTGCGACGACAGGGAAGGTGAACTATGGCTACACCTTC. Protein sequence: CAWSATTGKVNYGYTF.

V and J are TRBV28 and TRBJ2-1, with a tentative D call TRBD2 (6 bases). Trimming removed 1 base at V and 6 bases at J, with 19 bases between. Germline V lookup: CDR1 MDHEN, CDR2 SYDVKM. CDR3 length: 17 amino acids. CDR3 DNA: TGTGCCAGCAGTTTATTCTCAGGGCTAGCGTCCCTCAATGAGCAGTTCTTC. Its translation: CASSLFSGLASLNEQFF.